This entry is about one T cell receptor beta chain. Up to 2 ug genomic DNA was used for TCRB CDR3 amplification. Profiled with immunoSEQ multiplex PCR; TCRdb holds only in-frame clones, not every one. The sample contains 50,000 to 80,000 clones, around four fifths of which appear only once. The source of the sample is a study of glioma-infiltrating T cells after dendritic cell vaccination. Background on the study: Autologous tumor lysate was loaded overnight onto monocyte-derived dendritic cells grown approximately 7 days with IL-4 and GM-CSF. Three intradermal dendritic cell vaccine injections were given every two weeks.

Selection required adequate fresh-frozen tumor tissue plus more than two years' survival data. This CDR3 has 14 amino acids. Trimming stripped 5 bases from V and 0 bases from J, with 9 bases between. CDR1 and CDR2 (germline): SGHTA, FQGNSA. The chain combines TRBV7-2 with TRBJ2-3; D gene unclear. The clonotype was recovered from a human donor with glioblastoma. This material consisted of blood, taken before dendritic cell vaccination. CDR3 residues: CASSPFQSTDTQYF. CDR3 nucleotides: TGTGCCAGCAGCCCGTTTCAGAGCACAGATACGCAGTATTTT.